One sample yielded the 27 T cell receptor beta chains listed below, sequenced in a study of tumor-infiltrating lymphocytes in primary liver carcinoma (dated 2017 in TCRdb). The sample was run on an Illumina HiSeq 2500. Using a constant-region primer and ProtoScript II reverse transcriptase, TCRbeta-specific cDNA was reverse-transcribed from roughly 500 ng total RNA. Three nested multiplex PCR rounds, following a slightly modified ARM-PCR procedure, were used to build the TCRbeta libraries. Each of the first two PCR rounds ran for about 10 cycles using multiplex TRBV1-TRBV30 forward primers together with a Cbeta reverse primer. In-frame beta chains were kept once TCRdb had trimmed the public reads at Q25 with fastp and called clones with MiXCR. When rows share a CDR3 protein, they turn into one entry using the most common DNA and genes. The sample table contains 100,000 to 150,000 distinct CDR3 sequences; only one count was recorded for approximately 70% of them. Clones ranked in the top ten supply approximately 9.9% of the sample.

Without any cell sorting, total RNA and DNA were co-extracted from around 18-30 mg of bulk tissue using the AllPrep DNA/RNA mini kit. Material: liver tumor tissue from sampling region 1. The meaning of the sample's cell subset or site label: tumor region T1, superior pole. The receptor set was obtained from a woman aged 60-75 years with primary liver carcinoma and hepatitis B virus infection.

About this clonotype itself: The junction departs from germline at one end; a sequencing error may be responsible. The chain has TRBV6-5 and TRBJ2-5; D is unresolved. This CDR3 spans 13 amino acids. CDR1 is MNHEY, CDR2 SVGAGI, per germline. CDR3 amino acids: CASNYRLHETQYF. Written as DNA, the CDR3 is TGTGCCAGCAATTACAGATTACACGAGACCCAGTACTTC.

The table lists this clonotype with many counts. The chain carries TRBV11-3 and TRBJ1-2, with D tentatively TRBD1 (6 bases). This CDR3 comprises 13 residues. Germline CDR1 reads SGHNT; CDR2 reads YENEEA. V lost 6 bases to trimming and J lost 4 bases, with 12 bases between them. The CDR3 region has the DNA TGTGCCAGCAGTGAGGGGGACTCCTATGGCTACACCTTC. Translation gives CASSEGDSYGYTF. The variable domain in full, completed from reference TRBV11-3 and TRBJ1-2, reads EAGVVQSPRYKIIEKKQPVAFWCNPISGHNTLYWYLQNLGQGPELLIRYENEEAVDDSQLPKDRFSAERLKGVDSTLKIQPAELGDSAVYLCASSEGDSYGYTFGSGTRLTVV.

The genes are TRBV28 and TRBJ1-4; D not resolved. Germline CDR1 and CDR2: MDHEN and SYDVKM. This CDR3 has 14 residues. The V and J ends lost 1 base and 8 bases respectively, with 11 bases between them. Here the CDR3 reads CASSLYWDWEKLFF. CDR3 coding DNA: TGTGCCAGCAGTTTATACTGGGATTGGGAAAAACTGTTTTTT.

On this clonotype itself: Since the CDR3 does not end with the conserved phenylalanine or tryptophan, this likely comes from a read error. The chain joins TRBV29-1 to TRBJ2-7; weak D call: TRBD1 (6 bases). Trimming took 6 bases from V and 2 from J, leaving 14 bases between them. Looked up from germline, CDR1 is SQVTM and CDR2 is ANQGSEA. CDR3 length: 13 amino acids. The CDR3 region has the DNA TGCAGCGTCTCCAGGGGTACCACCTACGAGCAGTACTTA. It is translated as CSVSRGTTYEQYL.

The V and J genes are TRBV5-5 and TRBJ2-1, with 12 nucleotides matching TRBD2. CDR3 size: 15 residues. Trimming removed 7 bases from V and 9 bases from J; junction bases left unmatched: 11. Germline loops: CDR1 SGHKS, CDR2 YYEKEE (reference sequence). The CDR3 DNA is TGTGCCAGCGGCTCGACTAGCGGGAGTGGGGGTGAGCAGTTCTTC. This translates into CASGSTSGSGGEQFF.

The chain has TRBV11-2 and TRBJ1-2; D is possibly TRBD1 (5 bases). V lost 4 bases and J lost 4, with 16 bases in between. Germline V CDR1 and CDR2: SGHAT, FQNNGV. The CDR3 covers 15 residues. This CDR3 reads CASSSQWDYGYGYTF. In nucleotides, the CDR3 is TGTGCCAGCAGCTCACAGTGGGACTATGGCTATGGCTACACCTTC.

Comment on this clonotype: A read error may explain this, as a much larger clone is one base away. The chain is built from TRBV12-3 or TRBV12-4 and TRBJ1-1, with D possibly TRBD1 on 6 matching bases. The CDR3 totals 14 residues. The DNA of the CDR3 is TGTGCCAGCAGACCCGACAGGCAGAACACTAAAGCTTTCTTT. It specifies CASRPDRQNTKAFF.

This clonotype appeared many times. This chain connects TRBV30 to TRBJ1-5; D is uncertain. The CDR3 totals 13 residues. Germline loops: CDR1 GTSNPN, CDR2 SVGIG (reference sequence). The V end lost 4 bases, the J end lost 0 bases, and 7 bases lay between the germline ends. For the CDR3, the DNA is TGTGCCTGGACAGCTGATAGCAATCAGCCCCAGCATTTT. Its protein is CAWTADSNQPQHF. Supplemented by reference TRBV30 and TRBJ1-5, the full variable domain reads SQTIHQWPATLVQPVGSPLSLECTVEGTSNPNLYWYRQAAGRGLQLLFYSVGIGQISSEVPQNLSASRPQDRQFILSSKKLLLSDSGFYLCAWTADSNQPQHFGDGTRLSIL.

This clonotype was found many times. This chain connects TRBV12-3 or TRBV12-4 to TRBJ2-2, with 7 bases that match TRBD1. J lost 0 bases, V lost 11 bases, and 6 bases had no gene match. The length of the CDR3 is 14 residues. CDR3 sequence: CAGRGGANTGELFF. In DNA, the CDR3 is TGTGCCGGGAGAGGGGGCGCGAACACCGGGGAGCTGTTTTTT.

Concerning this clonotype: Given the absence of the conserved phenylalanine or tryptophan at the CDR3 end, a read error is likely. The CDR3 loop reads CASSLLSPQNTGELFL. CDR3 coding DNA: TGTGCCAGCAGCTTACTTTCGCCCCAGAACACCGGGGAGCTGTTTCTT. The rearrangement links TRBV11-2 to TRBJ2-2; D is unresolved. Germline V gene sequence: CDR1 SGHAT, CDR2 FQNNGV. Trimming took off 2 bases at V and 1 base at J, with 11 bases between the two ends. The CDR3 runs 16 residues.

About this clonotype: A much larger clone sits a single nucleotide away, making a read error possible. The chain joins TRBV5-6 to TRBJ2-3; D may be TRBD2 (6 bases). Germline CDR1 reads SGHDT; CDR2 reads YYEEEE. The CDR3 totals 14 residues. The CDR3 DNA reads as TGTGCCAGCAGCTCGAGGCTAGCGATAGATATGCAGTATTTT. Its translation is CASSSRLAIDMQYF. The complete variable domain, with remaining parts taken from reference TRBV5-6 and TRBJ2-3, reads DAGVTQSPTHLIKTRGQQVTLRCSPKSGHDTVSWYQQALGQGPQFIFQYYEEEERQRGNFPDRFSGHQFPNYSSELNVNALLLGDSALYLCASSSRLAIDMQYFGPGTRLTVL.

The J gene is TRBJ2-3, the V gene TRBV28; 10 bases agree with TRBD2. The CDR3 covers 18 residues. V gave up 5 bases and J gave up 1 base; unmatched junction bases: 12. Germline CDR1 MDHEN, CDR2 SYDVKM. The CDR3 nucleotides are TGTGCCAGCAGTCCAAACCTCCGGACTAGCGGACGCACAGATACGCAGTATTTT. It is translated as CASSPNLRTSGRTDTQYF.

With respect to this clonotype: A read error is possible here, since a much larger clone lies one base away. The rearrangement links TRBV29-1 to TRBJ1-1, with 8 bases that match TRBD1. The CDR3 has 14 residues. Germline-derived CDR1 and CDR2 are SQVTM and ANQGSEA. V shed 8 bases and J 12 bases; nucleotides not matched to a gene: 20. CDR3 nucleotides: TGCAGCATTGTATACGCCCCGCCACAGGGGGAATCTTTCTTT. Protein product: CSIVYAPPQGESFF.

The genes are TRBV6-5 and TRBJ2-2; 12 nucleotides agree with TRBD2. Germline V gene lookup returns CDR1 MNHEY and CDR2 SVGAGI. The CDR3 sequence is 14 residues long. CDR3 DNA: TGTGACCGGGGACTAGCGGGGAACACCGGGGAGCTGTTTTTT. Its protein product is CDRGLAGNTGELFF.

This clonotype occurred many times. This chain joins TRBV29-1 and TRBJ1-1; TRBD1 is a possible D gene (6 bases). Per the germline V gene, CDR1 is SQVTM and CDR2 is ANQGSEA. The V and J ends lost 4 bases and 10 bases respectively, with 13 bases between them. This CDR3 has 11 amino acids. In nucleotides, the CDR3 is TGCAGCGTTGTACTAACAGGGTTAGCTTTCTTT. The encoded protein is CSVVLTGLAFF.

A word on this clonotype: One base away lies a much larger clone, so this may be a sequencing read error. This sequence joins TRBV4-1 and TRBJ1-2; possibly TRBD1 for D (5 bases). Trimming removed 4 bases at V and 12 bases at J, with 27 bases between. CDR3 length equals 16 residues. Looked up from germline, CDR1 is MGHRA and CDR2 is YSYEKL. This CDR3 is CASSPQGAAGVFVHTF. CDR3 coding DNA: TGCGCCAGCAGCCCCCAAGGGGCGGCTGGTGTCTTTGTCCACACCTTC.

The sample holds many counts of this clonotype. The genes are TRBV10-2 and TRBJ1-2; D remains unclear. The length of the CDR3 is 10 residues. The V end lost 9 bases, the J end lost 6 bases, and 8 bases lay between the germline ends. The germline CDR1 and CDR2 sequences are WSHSY and SAAADI. DNA for the CDR3: TGCGCCAGACGAAAACATGGCTACACCTTC. It specifies CARRKHGYTF.

The table lists this clonotype with many counts. This chain connects TRBV5-6 to TRBJ2-3; the D is unclear. CDR3 length: 12 residues. CDR1 and CDR2 from the germline V gene are SGHDT and YYEEEE. The germline V and J ends were trimmed by 0 bases and 8 bases, with 7 bases remaining between them. The CDR3 is CASSLARSTQYF. CDR3 DNA sequence: TGTGCCAGCAGCTTGGCCCGGTCTACGCAGTATTTT. Using reference TRBV5-6 and TRBJ2-3 for the parts outside the CDR3, the full variable domain is DAGVTQSPTHLIKTRGQQVTLRCSPKSGHDTVSWYQQALGQGPQFIFQYYEEEERQRGNFPDRFSGHQFPNYSSELNVNALLLGDSALYLCASSLARSTQYFGPGTRLTVL.

Comment on this clonotype: One junction end disagrees with the germline gene, perhaps due to a read error. The chain employs TRBV11-3 and TRBJ2-1, with D maybe TRBD1 (5 bases). The V gene's germline CDR1 is SGHNT and CDR2 YENEEA. The CDR3 sequence is 19 residues long. The CDR3 loop is CASSLDFFFRGSSYNEQLF. The CDR3 DNA reads as TGTGCCAGCAGCTTAGATTTTTTTTTTAGGGGAAGCTCCTACAATGAGCAGCTCTTC.

The chain is built from TRBV5-4 and TRBJ2-2; D perhaps matches TRBD2 (5 bases). This CDR3 has 13 residues. Germline CDR1 is SGHNT and CDR2 is YYREEE (reference sequence). V lost 4 bases to trimming and J lost 4 bases, with 8 bases between them. The CDR3 DNA reads TGTGCCAGCAGCCCCACTAGCACCGGGGAGCTGTTTTTT. Protein product: CASSPTSTGELFF.

As to this clonotype: With a much larger clone just one base away, this may be a read error. The chain recombines TRBV29-1 with TRBJ2-7; perhaps TRBD2 as D (6 bases). The CDR3 totals 13 residues. The germline CDR1 and CDR2 sequences are SQVTM and ANQGSEA. Here the CDR3 reads CSVVSSGRYDQYF. The CDR3 DNA reads TGCAGCGTTGTGTCGTCAGGGAGGTACGATCAGTACTTC.

A remark on this clonotype: This clone may be a read error of a much larger clone one base away. The chain joins TRBV6-1 to TRBJ2-1, with D possibly being TRBD1 (6 bases). The germline V gene has CDR1 MNHNS and CDR2 SASEGT. The CDR3 sequence is 14 residues long. The CDR3 loop is CASSETMGDNEQSF. The CDR3 DNA is TGTGCCAGCAGTGAAACCATGGGGGACAATGAGCAGTCCTTC.

Comments on this clonotype: It may be a read error: a sequence one base away is much more abundant. The CDR3 does not close with the conserved phenylalanine or tryptophan, likely indicating a read error. V is TRBV29-1 and J is TRBJ1-2; 8 bases match TRBD1. With 5 bases clipped from V and 2 bases from J, the junction kept 7 bases outside the gene matches. The CDR3 is made up of 14 amino acids. Germline V gives CDR1 SQVTM, CDR2 ANQGSEA. CDR3 protein: CSVPDRGVNYGYTS. CDR3 nucleotides: TGCAGCGTTCCTGACAGGGGCGTCAACTATGGCTACACCTCC.

This clonotype showed up many times. This chain joins TRBV12-3 or TRBV12-4 and TRBJ1-6; no clear D gene. The CDR3 covers 15 residues. V was clipped by 3 bases and J by 6 bases, with 12 bases between them. CDR3 in amino acids: CASSFGYGLNSPLHF. The CDR3 coding sequence is TGTGCCAGCAGTTTTGGGTACGGCCTTAATTCACCCCTCCACTTT.

J is TRBJ2-5 and V is TRBV28; D is unclear. Trimming cost V 5 bases and J 2 bases, with 15 bases left between them. Germline loops: CDR1 MDHEN, CDR2 SYDVKM. There are 15 residues in the CDR3. CDR3 in DNA: TGTGCCAGCAGTCAATCGGGTCCACCGCAAGAGACCCAGTACTTC. Its translation is CASSQSGPPQETQYF.

This clonotype has at least ten counts. The V and J genes are TRBV11-2 and TRBJ1-3, with D unclear. There are 12 residues in the CDR3. Germline V CDR1 and CDR2: SGHAT, FQNNGV. Trimming left V 1 base short and J 3 bases short, with 1 base between. Here the CDR3 DNA reads TGTGCCAGCAGCTTAGGTGGAAACACCATATATTTT. It is translated as CASSLGGNTIYF.

This clonotype rates as large. The chain joins TRBV11-2 to TRBJ1-1; D is possibly TRBD1 (5 bases). Trimming pared 4 bases from V and 6 bases from J, leaving 9 bases between. This CDR3 spans 12 amino acids. CDR1 and CDR2 from the germline V gene are SGHAT and FQNNGV. The CDR3, as DNA: TGTGCCAGCAGCTCTAAACAGGCTGAAGCTTTCTTT. Its translation is CASSSKQAEAFF.